This record looks at one TCR beta chain sequence and its context. The CDR3 is 12 amino acids. The V end was cut by 6 bases, the J end by 5 bases, with 8 bases between. The sample is drawn from a study of early T cells in non-severe SARS-CoV-2 infection. Study-wide context: Chains were not paired, and sequencing was done on bulk RNA from unsorted whole blood.

TCRdb reanalysed the 5' RACE reads using MiXCR and keeps one entry per CDR3 protein. The sample holds 90,000 to 120,000 distinct CDR3 sequences, roughly 10% seen once. The chain is built from TRBV12-3 or TRBV12-4 and TRBJ2-4; D is undetermined. The receptor's source is an adult who was a healthcare worker with PCR-confirmed SARS-CoV-2 infection or an uninfected control (not recorded which). Material: whole blood. CDR3 DNA: TGTGCCAGCAGCCAGAACGAAAACATTCAGTACTTC. It is translated as CASSQNENIQYF.